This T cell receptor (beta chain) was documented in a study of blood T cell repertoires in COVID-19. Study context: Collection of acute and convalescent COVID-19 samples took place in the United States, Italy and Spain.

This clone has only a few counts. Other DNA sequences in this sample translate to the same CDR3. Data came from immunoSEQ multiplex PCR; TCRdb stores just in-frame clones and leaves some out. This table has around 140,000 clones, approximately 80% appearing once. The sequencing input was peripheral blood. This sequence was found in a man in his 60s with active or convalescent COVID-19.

CDR3 sequence reads: CAWSGQLNTEAFF. The CDR3 DNA reads TGTGCCTGGAGTGGTCAGTTGAACACTGAAGCTTTCTTT. The chain couples TRBV30 to TRBJ1-1; D uncertain. The ends were cut back, 1 base at V and 0 bases at J, with 6 bases in the middle. Germline loops: CDR1 GTSNPN, CDR2 SVGIG (reference sequence). The CDR3 consists of 13 residues.